This entry is about one T cell receptor (beta chain). Its antigen remains undetermined. One base away there is no much larger clone; base qualities are not given. Data came from an Illumina HiSeq 1500. TCRdb reworked the public reads: Q25 trimming with fastp, MiXCR clone assembly, productive beta chains retained. Identical CDR3 protein sequences are pooled into one entry, listed with their most common genes and DNA. The sample profile shows roughly 250,000 distinct CDR3 sequences; roughly an eighth of them were found once. 1.6% of the sample goes to the ten largest clones. These data come from a study of T cell repertoires in cytomegalovirus infection (dated by TCRdb to the late 2010s). In terms of the full investigation: The HLA type of each donor mattered for the analysis, because public TCR beta signatures pointed to carriage of CMV infection along with the matching HLA type.

Overall results and qualifications from the work: The ex vivo response was dominated by HLA-C-restricted CMV-specific TCR beta clonotypes, which also provided the single most frequent clonotype in two of eight donors. Carriers of CMV infection plus the relevant HLA type were discriminated by the cumulative frequency of public TCR beta family members in the study cohort and in an independent roughly 320-donor cohort.

In the germline V gene, CDR1 corresponds to MNHEY and CDR2 to SVGAGI. Trimming removed 2 bases from V and 0 bases from J, leaving 5 bases between the germline ends. The CDR3 covers 15 residues, taking in both the cysteine and the phenylalanine. Solely the CDR3 DNA is kept, with 45 bases framed from the first base. The chain uses TRBV6-5 and TRBJ2-6; the D gene is not confidently resolved. The sequence derives from a human donor in good health (CMV status not recorded). Some clones in this sample may be carry-over from other donors' samples. Sequencing input: PBMCs. The nucleotide sequence is TGTGCCAGCAGTTACCAGAGCTCTGGGGCCAACGTCCTGACTTTC. Its amino acids are CASSYQSSGANVLTF.